The present T cell receptor beta chain was sequenced within a study of blood T cell repertoires in COVID-19. Generated by immunoSEQ multiplex PCR, the TCRdb table keeps only in-frame clones and is missing some. The data contain 250,000 or so clones, approximately 84% of them seen just once; the ten biggest clones take up approximately 6.6%. This clone was counted once. The CDR3 covers 14 residues. The ends were cut back, 5 bases at V and 6 bases at J, with 14 bases in the middle. Germline V gene sequence: CDR1 SGDLS, CDR2 YYNGEE. The source is a woman aged 50 to 60 who had been exposed to COVID-19. The sequenced material came from PBMCs or T cells enriched from blood (not recorded which). The gene calls are TRBV9 and TRBJ1-4; D gene unclear. CDR3 DNA: TGTGCCAGCAGTAGGAGGGAGGGAGATGAAAAACTGTTTTTT. The encoded protein is CASSRREGDEKLFF.